The 32 T cell receptor beta chains below come from one sample, sequenced in a study of cytomegalovirus exposure and HLA in healthy donors. PCR employed 60 Vbeta and 13 Jbeta primers. Here immunoSEQ multiplex PCR was the method, and the copy in TCRdb shows in-frame clones only, minus some. The sample lists 95,000 to 150,000 clones, about 76% occurring once. The material sequenced was PBMCs. The receptors were gathered from a man aged 60-69 years in good health and CMV-seropositive.

This chain uses TRBV6-1 with TRBJ1-2; 8 nucleotides line up with TRBD1. The CDR3 spans 15 residues. Germline assignment: CDR1 MNHNS and CDR2 SASEGT. The ends lost 0 bases at V and 2 bases at J; junction bases unmatched: 2. CDR3 loop: CASSEAWTGNYGYTF. The CDR3 region has the DNA TGTGCCAGCAGTGAAGCTTGGACAGGGAACTATGGCTACACCTTC.

The J gene is TRBJ2-7, the V gene TRBV6-5; TRBD2 matches at 7 bases. With V trimmed by 5 bases and J by 5 bases, 6 bases remained unmatched. The CDR3 has 13 residues. Germline V gene sequence: CDR1 MNHEY, CDR2 SVGAGI. The CDR3 bases are TGTGCCAGCAGTCAGCTTGGGGGGGACGAGCAGTACTTC. It codes for CASSQLGGDEQYF.

This chain connects TRBV28 to TRBJ1-5; D remains unclear. The CDR3 spans 18 residues. With 2 bases removed from V and 0 bases from J, the gap between germline ends came to 17 bases. Germline V gene lookup returns CDR1 MDHEN and CDR2 SYDVKM. Written as DNA, the CDR3 is TGTGCCAGCAGTTTACCCCACGGCACAGACTATAGCAATCAGCCCCAGCATTTT. Translation: CASSLPHGTDYSNQPQHF. The variable domain in full, with the rest retrieved from reference TRBV28 and TRBJ1-5, is DVKVTQSSRYLVKRTGEKVFLECVQDMDHENMFWYRQDPGLGLRLIYFSYDVKMKEKGDIPEGYSVSREKKERFSLILESASTNQTSMYLCASSLPHGTDYSNQPQHFGDGTRLSIL.

This clone was detected only once. This chain joins TRBV6-1 and TRBJ1-2; unclear D gene. The CDR3 extends over 17 amino acids. The germline V gene encodes CDR1 MNHNS and CDR2 SASEGT. With 2 bases removed from V and 1 base from J, the gap between germline ends came to 17 bases. CDR3 nucleotides: TGTGCCAGCAGTGAACTTAGTGGCAGGTTCCTTAACTATGGCTACACCTTC. Translating it yields CASSELSGRFLNYGYTF.

The V gene is TRBV7-3, the J gene TRBJ1-6, with a tentative D call TRBD1 (6 bases). Trimming pared 5 bases from V and 9 bases from J, leaving 14 bases between. Germline V gene data show CDR1 as SGHTA and CDR2 as FQGTGA. The CDR3 length is 14 residues. The CDR3 DNA reads as TGTGCCAGCAGCAACGGGGGGGCCTTTTCACCCCTCCACTTT. It specifies CASSNGGAFSPLHF.

This rearrangement joins TRBV11-2 to TRBJ2-1; 7 nucleotides match TRBD2. Germline V gene sequence: CDR1 SGHAT, CDR2 FQNNGV. The trim removed 6 bases at V and 6 bases at J, leaving 5 bases unmatched. CDR3 length equals 13 residues. As DNA, the CDR3 is TGTGCCAGCAGGTTGACTAGCCGCAATGAGCAGTTCTTC. Protein sequence: CASRLTSRNEQFF. The full variable domain, with the rest looked up from reference TRBV11-2 and TRBJ2-1, is EAGVAQSPRYKIIEKRQSVAFWCNPISGHATLYWYQQILGQGPKLLIQFQNNGVVDDSQLPKDRFSAERLKGVDSTLKIQPAKLEDSAVYLCASRLTSRNEQFFGPGTRLTVL.

This chain links TRBV14 with TRBJ1-1; perhaps TRBD1 as D (6 bases). Germline V gene sequence: CDR1 SGHDN, CDR2 FVKESK. This CDR3 has 13 residues. Trimming stripped 6 bases from V and 2 bases from J, with 10 bases between. CDR3 loop: CASSLGTNTEAFF. CDR3 in DNA: TGTGCCAGCAGTCTGGGGACAAACACTGAAGCTTTCTTT.

The V and J genes are TRBV7-3 and TRBJ1-1; D is ambiguous. Germline V gives CDR1 SGHTA, CDR2 FQGTGA. The V and J ends lost 2 bases and 2 bases respectively, with 6 bases between them. The CDR3 contains 13 residues. The CDR3 sequence: CASSLWANTEAFF. The DNA of the CDR3 is TGTGCCAGCAGCTTATGGGCCAACACTGAAGCTTTCTTT.

This clone appeared a single time. The chain joins TRBV2 to TRBJ2-6, with D possibly TRBD1 on 6 matching bases. The CDR3 sequence is 15 residues long. The germline V gene encodes CDR1 SNHLY and CDR2 FYNNEI. Trimming pared 8 bases from V and 3 bases from J, leaving 14 bases between. The CDR3 DNA is TGTGCCAGCCTGGGGACACCCGGTGGGGCCAACGTCCTGACTTTC. Encoded protein: CASLGTPGGANVLTF.

This clone was seen only a few times. The rearrangement joins TRBV7-2 to TRBJ1-2; no clear D gene. Trimming took 3 bases from V and 2 from J, leaving 13 bases between them. CDR1 is SGHTA and CDR2 is FQGNSA in the germline V gene. The CDR3 spans 15 residues. The CDR3: CASSLDVTGNYGYTF. The CDR3 nucleotides are TGTGCCAGCAGCTTGGACGTCACGGGGAACTATGGCTACACCTTC.

Of note for this clone: One junction end disagrees with the germline gene, perhaps due to a read error. This chain links TRBV28 with TRBJ1-2; 10 nucleotides line up with TRBD1. CDR1 is MDHEN and CDR2 is SYDVKM in the germline V gene. CDR3 length equals 15 residues. DNA of the CDR3: TGTGCCAGCAGTAGCAGGGACAGGGGCCACTATGTCTACACCTTC. Its protein product is CASSSRDRGHYVYTF.

The CDR3 loop is CASSPEQGQPQHF. The CDR3 nucleotides are TGTGCCAGCAGCCCCGAGCAGGGCCAGCCCCAGCATTTT. V and J are TRBV7-9 and TRBJ1-5, with a tentative D call TRBD1 (5 bases). The V gene lost 5 bases and the J gene lost 7 bases, with 12 bases spanning the gap. Germline CDR1 and CDR2: SEHNR and FQNEAQ (reference sequence). The length of the CDR3 is 13 residues.

The chain links TRBV10-1 to TRBJ2-1, with TRBD2 matching 12 bases. Looked up from germline, CDR1 is WNHNN and CDR2 is SYGVQD (reference sequence). With 7 bases clipped from V and 5 bases from J, the junction kept 6 bases outside the gene matches. The CDR3 has 15 amino acids. The CDR3 DNA reads as TGCGCCAGCAAGGCTAGCGGGGGGGAGCACAATGAGCAGTTCTTC. It is translated as CASKASGGEHNEQFF.

The chain combines TRBV2 with TRBJ1-5, with 9 positions matching TRBD1. This CDR3 has 15 amino acids. Germline CDR1 and CDR2: SNHLY and FYNNEI. Trimming cost V 5 bases and J 0 bases; bases outside gene matches: 2. The CDR3 protein is CASSTGGYSNQPQHF. Here the CDR3 DNA reads TGTGCCAGCAGTACAGGGGGCTATAGCAATCAGCCCCAGCATTTT.

The chain has TRBV7-9 and TRBJ2-7, with a tentative D call TRBD2 (5 bases). Trimming left V 3 bases short and J 2 bases short, with 11 bases between. The CDR3 consists of 14 residues. Germline loops: CDR1 SEHNR, CDR2 FQNEAQ (reference sequence). The CDR3 region is CASSLGSSPYEQYF. In nucleotides, the CDR3 is TGTGCCAGCAGCTTGGGGAGTTCTCCCTACGAGCAGTACTTC.

The V gene is TRBV5-1, the J gene TRBJ2-1; tentative D call: TRBD2 (6 bases). Trimming left V 1 base short and J 1 base short, with 9 bases between. CDR3 length equals 15 residues. Per the germline V gene, CDR1 is SGHRS and CDR2 is YFSETQ. CDR3 nucleotide sequence: TGCGCCAGCAGCTTGCCAGGGACTTCCTACAATGAGCAGTTCTTC. The encoded protein is CASSLPGTSYNEQFF.

The chain has TRBV5-8 and TRBJ1-5, with D unresolved. V lost 1 base and J lost 4, with 3 bases in between. The length of the CDR3 is 12 residues. Germline V lookup: CDR1 SGHTS, CDR2 YDEGEE. The CDR3: CASSLYNQPQHF. The CDR3 DNA is TGTGCCAGCAGCTTGTATAATCAGCCCCAGCATTTT. Filled out from reference TRBV5-8 and TRBJ1-5, the complete variable domain reads EAGVTQSPTHLIKTRGQQATLRCSPISGHTSVYWYQQALGLGLQFLLWYDEGEERNRGNFPPRFSGRQFPNYSSELNVNALELEDSALYLCASSLYNQPQHFGDGTRLSIL.

A single count supports this clone. CDR3 coding DNA: TGTGCCAGCACCCCAACGGGGGGGCCGAACACCGGGGAGCTGTTTTTT. This encodes CASTPTGGPNTGELFF. This rearrangement joins TRBV7-2 to TRBJ2-2; 8 positions agree with TRBD2. This CDR3 is 16 amino acids long. Germline values: CDR1 SGHTA, CDR2 FQGNSA. V lost 7 bases and J lost 0; bases outside the gene matches: 7. The full variable domain, completed using reference TRBV7-2 and TRBJ2-2, is GAGVSQSPSNKVTEKGKDVELRCDPISGHTALYWYRQSLGQGLEFLIYFQGNSAPDKSGLPSDRFSAERTGGSVSTLTIQRTQQEDSAVYLCASTPTGGPNTGELFFGEGSRLTVL.

The V gene is TRBV10-1, the J gene TRBJ1-2; D unresolved. Germline V gene sequence: CDR1 WNHNN, CDR2 SYGVQD (reference sequence). The CDR3 is 13 residues long. V was pared by 4 bases and J by 5 bases, with 11 bases between. The CDR3 is CASSAGLIYGYTF. CDR3 sequence (DNA): TGCGCCAGCAGTGCAGGTTTGATATATGGCTACACCTTC.

The rearrangement links TRBV5-4 to TRBJ2-3, with 11 bases identical to TRBD2. Germline-derived CDR1 and CDR2 are SGHNT and YYREEE (reference sequence). V dropped 0 bases and J dropped 4; count of bases not matched to a gene: 4. The CDR3 is 16 residues long. In nucleotides, the CDR3 is TGTGCCAGCAGCTTGGGGGTAGCGGGAGGGTCAGATACGCAGTATTTT. It codes for CASSLGVAGGSDTQYF.

The chain couples TRBV28 to TRBJ1-5; possible D gene TRBD1, 5 bases. The germline V gene encodes CDR1 MDHEN and CDR2 SYDVKM. V was trimmed by 7 bases and J by 2 bases, leaving 12 bases between them. The CDR3 is made up of 14 amino acids. In DNA, the CDR3 is TGTGCCAGCAAGGAGGGGCTTCGCAATCAGCCCCAGCATTTT. Translation gives CASKEGLRNQPQHF.

V is TRBV29-1 and J is TRBJ1-3, with no clear D. The ends were cut back, 3 bases at V and 4 bases at J, with 22 bases in the middle. Germline V CDR1 and CDR2: SQVTM, ANQGSEA. The CDR3 loop spans 17 amino acids. The CDR3 here is CSVDPGEGSPGGNTIYF. CDR3 DNA sequence: TGCAGCGTTGACCCCGGGGAAGGGTCGCCGGGAGGAAACACCATATATTTT.

The genes are TRBV11-2 and TRBJ1-1; D is undetermined. Germline loops: CDR1 SGHAT, CDR2 FQNNGV. CDR3 size: 14 residues. Trimming removed 5 bases from V and 1 base from J, with 11 bases in between. As DNA, the CDR3 is TGTGCCAGCAGCCCAGAGAGACAGAACACTGAAGCTTTCTTT. Protein sequence: CASSPERQNTEAFF. Using reference TRBV11-2 and TRBJ1-1 for the parts outside the CDR3, the full variable domain is EAGVAQSPRYKIIEKRQSVAFWCNPISGHATLYWYQQILGQGPKLLIQFQNNGVVDDSQLPKDRFSAERLKGVDSTLKIQPAKLEDSAVYLCASSPERQNTEAFFGQGTRLTVV.

The CDR3 protein is CASSEVRASGTYEQYF. In DNA, the CDR3 is TGTGCCAGCAGTGAAGTTAGGGCTAGCGGCACCTACGAGCAGTACTTC. J is TRBJ2-7 and V is TRBV2; 7 bases fit TRBD2. V was pared by 1 base and J by 2 bases, with 8 bases of the junction left unmatched. Germline V gene sequence: CDR1 SNHLY, CDR2 FYNNEI. The length of the CDR3 is 16 residues.

V usage is TRBV5-6 and J usage is TRBJ1-5; D not resolved. The CDR3 covers 15 residues. Trimming stripped 0 bases from V and 2 bases from J, with 9 bases between. Germline values: CDR1 SGHDT, CDR2 YYEEEE. CDR3: CASSLGRSGNQPQHF. The DNA for the CDR3 is TGTGCCAGCAGCTTGGGCCGGTCGGGCAATCAGCCCCAGCATTTT.

This chain connects TRBV5-1 to TRBJ1-2; 8 nucleotides line up with TRBD1. Germline V gene sequence: CDR1 SGHRS, CDR2 YFSETQ. The CDR3 sequence is 15 residues long. Unmatched junction bases numbered 3, after V lost 2 bases and J lost 0 bases. CDR3 coding DNA: TGCGCCAGCAGCTTTGACAGGGGATCTAACTATGGCTACACCTTC. Its translation: CASSFDRGSNYGYTF. The variable domain in full, with the rest retrieved from reference TRBV5-1 and TRBJ1-2, is KAGVTQTPRYLIKTRGQQVTLSCSPISGHRSVSWYQQTPGQGLQFLFEYFSETQRNKGNFPGRFSGRQFSNSRSEMNVSTLELGDSALYLCASSFDRGSNYGYTFGSGTRLTVV.

V and J are TRBV30 and TRBJ2-3; 15 bases align to TRBD2. The germline CDR1 and CDR2 sequences are GTSNPN and SVGIG (reference sequence). V was clipped by 5 bases and J by 4 bases; unmatched bases: 4. The CDR3 is 15 residues long. The CDR3 protein is CAWEGLAGGADTQYF. CDR3 sequence (DNA): TGTGCCTGGGAGGGACTAGCGGGAGGCGCAGATACGCAGTATTTT.

The chain has TRBV5-4 and TRBJ1-2; TRBD1 agrees at 8 bases. V gave up 4 bases and J gave up 2 bases; unmatched junction bases: 10. Germline CDR1 reads SGHNT; CDR2 reads YYREEE (reference sequence). The CDR3 loop spans 16 amino acids. The CDR3 region has the DNA TGTGCCAGCAGCCCGACTTTGCAGGGGGCGAACTATGGCTACACCTTC. Protein sequence: CASSPTLQGANYGYTF.

The rearrangement links TRBV11-2 to TRBJ1-1; 7 nucleotides agree with TRBD1. Germline V gives CDR1 SGHAT, CDR2 FQNNGV. V gave up 4 bases and J gave up 11 bases; unmatched junction bases: 7. The CDR3 is made up of 12 amino acids. The CDR3 loop is CASSSYRGVAFF. DNA of the CDR3: TGTGCCAGCAGCTCCTACAGGGGAGTCGCTTTCTTT.

The chain uses TRBV19 and TRBJ2-7, with 8 nucleotides matching TRBD1. Looked up from germline, CDR1 is LNHDA and CDR2 is SQIVND (reference sequence). V was clipped by 0 bases and J by 6 bases; unmatched bases: 4. There are 14 residues in the CDR3. The CDR3 DNA reads as TGTGCCAGTAGTATAGATTTGGGGACAGGCGAGCAGTACTTC. Its translation: CASSIDLGTGEQYF.

V is TRBV10-3 and J is TRBJ1-1; 9 bases map to TRBD1. Germline V gene sequence: CDR1 ENHRY, CDR2 SYGVKD. V was pared by 4 bases and J by 7 bases, with 7 bases of the junction left unmatched. This CDR3 has 14 residues. CDR3 sequence reads: CAISVWDRVGEAFF. In DNA, the CDR3 is TGTGCCATCAGTGTGTGGGACAGGGTTGGTGAAGCTTTCTTT.

The chain carries TRBV10-2 and TRBJ1-5, with unresolved D. Germline V lookup: CDR1 WSHSY, CDR2 SAAADI. The CDR3 is 14 residues long. Trimming shortened V by 6 bases and J by 5 bases, and 14 bases separated the two germline ends. CDR3 amino acids: CASSEDGAYQPQHF. CDR3 DNA sequence: TGCGCCAGCAGCGAGGACGGAGCTTATCAGCCCCAGCATTTT.